Sequencing of this T cell receptor beta chain was carried out in a study of blood T cell repertoires in COVID-19. In the study overall: Spain, Italy and the United States supplied samples that represented acute and convalescent COVID-19. PBMCs, B-cell-depleted T cells, or T cells were the source of the cDNA or gDNA that made up the material.

Germline CDR1 reads SGHAT; CDR2 reads FQNNGV. The CDR3 is 14 residues long. The J segment lost 10 bases and the V segment lost 2 bases, leaving 5 bases of the junction unmatched. Under the authors' procedure: Nucleated cell counts were estimated from reference gene primer amplification. The repertoire was sequenced with immunoSEQ multiplex PCR; TCRdb's copy has only in-frame clones and lacks some. Clonal size and the V and J genes are those of that table, whereas D and trimming came from the DNA. This sample has 200,000 to 250,000 clones, with 84% found just once. The chain carries TRBV11-2 and TRBJ1-6, with 7 bases that match TRBD1. The TCR originated in a woman aged 60-75 years who had recovered from COVID-19. Sequences were obtained from peripheral blood. CDR3: CASSLPGQRSPLHF. CDR3 sequence (DNA): TGTGCCAGCAGCTTACCGGGACAGAGGTCACCCCTCCACTTT.